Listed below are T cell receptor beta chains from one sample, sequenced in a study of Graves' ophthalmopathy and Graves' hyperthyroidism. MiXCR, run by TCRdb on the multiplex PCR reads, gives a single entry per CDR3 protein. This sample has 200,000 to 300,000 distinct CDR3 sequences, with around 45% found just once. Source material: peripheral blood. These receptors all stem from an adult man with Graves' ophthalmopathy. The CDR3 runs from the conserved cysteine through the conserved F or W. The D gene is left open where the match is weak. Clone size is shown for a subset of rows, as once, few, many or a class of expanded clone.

CATSRVGLADHTGELVF,TGTGCCACCAGCAGAGTAGGACTAGCGGATCACACCGGGGAGCTGGTTTTT,TRBJ2-2,TRBV15,once,TRBD2
CASSYGAFSGNTIYF,TGTGCCAGCAGTTACGGGGCTTTCTCTGGAAACACCATATATTTT,TRBJ1-3,TRBV6-5,.,.
CASTLGQGAETQYF,TGTGCCAGCACCCTGGGACAGGGGGCCGAGACCCAGTACTTC,TRBJ2-5,TRBV7-2,once,TRBD1
CASSQQGSYEQYF,TGTGCCAGCAGTCAACAGGGGTCCTACGAGCAGTACTTC,TRBJ2-7,TRBV2,.,TRBD1
CATEGPSYEQYF,TGTGCCACCGAGGGACCTTCCTACGAGCAGTACTTC,TRBJ2-7,TRBV6-6,.,.
CASSLALGTGGNTEAFF,TGTGCCAGCAGCTTAGCGCTGGGGACAGGGGGGAACACTGAAGCTTTCTTT,TRBJ1-1,TRBV7-8,.,TRBD1
CSVAIMMGPEAFF,TGCAGCGTTGCGATTATGATGGGGCCAGAAGCTTTCTTT,TRBJ1-1,TRBV29-1,many,.
CASSSSRGTGGYTF,TGTGCCAGCAGCTCCTCGAGGGGCACGGGTGGCTACACCTTC,TRBJ1-2,TRBV9,.,.
CSVGEGINSPLHF,TGCAGCGTTGGGGAGGGGATTAATTCACCCCTCCACTTT,TRBJ1-6,TRBV29-1,.,.
CASQAGWSTDTQYF,TGTGCCAGTCAGGCGGGGTGGAGCACAGATACGCAGTATTTT,TRBJ2-3,TRBV19,.,.
CASSGRAFYEQYF,TGTGCCAGCAGCGGTAGGGCGTTCTACGAGCAGTACTTC,TRBJ2-7,TRBV7-8,few,.
CASSLMGNTGELFF,TGTGCCAGCAGCTTGATGGGTAACACCGGGGAGCTGTTTTTT,TRBJ2-2,TRBV5-8,.,.
CASSYGGGVETQYF,TGTGCCAGCAGTTACGGGGGGGGCGTAGAGACCCAGTACTTC,TRBJ2-5,TRBV7-8,.,TRBD2
CSAPRVAGELFF,TGCAGTGCTCCCAGGGTAGCCGGGGAGCTGTTTTTT,TRBJ2-2,TRBV20-1,few,.
CASSAAANYGYTF,TGTGCCAGCTCGGCGGCAGCGAACTATGGCTACACCTTC,TRBJ1-2,TRBV7-9,many,.
CATSTLMGGGYGYTF,TGTGCCACCAGCACCTTGATGGGGGGGGGTTATGGCTACACCTTC,TRBJ1-2,TRBV15,.,.
CASSPTWWNTGELFF,TGTGCCAGCAGTCCCACCTGGTGGAACACCGGGGAGCTGTTTTTT,TRBJ2-2,TRBV9,few,.
CASSPGTAFEQYF,TGTGCCAGCAGCCCCGGGACCGCGTTTGAGCAGTACTTC,TRBJ2-7,TRBV28,few,.
CASSVTEGNTIYF,TGTGCCAGCAGCGTAACAGAAGGAAACACCATATATTTT,TRBJ1-3,TRBV9,.,.
CASSVGRMNTGELFF,TGTGCCAGCAGCGTAGGACGGATGAACACCGGGGAGCTGTTTTTT,TRBJ2-2,TRBV9,.,.
CASSQEYERRELFF,TGTGCCAGCAGCCAAGAGTACGAGAGGCGGGAGCTGTTTTTT,TRBJ2-2,TRBV4-2,.,.
CATLSAGMGYGYTF,TGTGCCACCCTCAGTGCAGGGATGGGCTATGGCTACACCTTC,TRBJ1-2,TRBV24-1,.,.
CASSYFRPGRATGELFF,TGTGCCAGCAGTTACTTTCGTCCCGGGAGGGCTACCGGGGAGCTGTTTTTT,TRBJ2-2,TRBV25-1,few,TRBD2
CASSPGGGGNTGELFF,TGTGCCAGCAGTCCGGGGGGAGGAGGAAACACCGGGGAGCTGTTTTTT,TRBJ2-2,TRBV28,.,TRBD2
CASSDSNLNHEQYF,TGTGCCAGCAGTGATTCCAACCTCAATCATGAGCAGTACTTC,TRBJ2-7,TRBV25-1,.,.
CASGLVLGTANYGYTF,TGTGCTAGTGGTTTGGTACTAGGGACAGCTAACTATGGCTACACCTTC,TRBJ1-2,TRBV12-3/TRBV12-4,few,TRBD1
CASSLENTDTQYF,TGTGCCAGCAGCCTAGAAAACACAGATACGCAGTATTTT,TRBJ2-3,TRBV7-9,.,.
CASRQSTNEKLFF,TGTGCCAGCAGACAGTCAACTAATGAAAAACTGTTTTTT,TRBJ1-4,TRBV25-1,.,.
CASSLWGLAGGGEQYF,TGTGCCAGCAGTTTATGGGGACTAGCGGGAGGCGGGGAGCAGTACTTC,TRBJ2-7,TRBV2,.,TRBD2
CSVRTAGANVLTF,TGCAGCGTTCGGACTGCTGGGGCCAACGTCCTGACTTTC,TRBJ2-6,TRBV29-1,many,.
CASSVGLAVYNEQFF,TGTGCCAGCAGTGTCGGCCTAGCGGTCTACAATGAGCAGTTCTTC,TRBJ2-1,TRBV2,.,TRBD2
CASSLEAVAGLSGNTIYF,TGTGCCAGCAGCTTAGAGGCCGTGGCAGGCCTCTCTGGAAACACCATATATTTT,TRBJ1-3,TRBV7-9,.,.
CASGQLNTEAFF,TGTGCCAGCGGACAGTTGAACACTGAAGCTTTCTTT,TRBJ1-1,TRBV18,.,.
CASSPGWVLEEPQHF,TGTGCCAGCAGCCCTGGGTGGGTTTTGGAAGAGCCCCAGCATTTT,TRBJ1-5,TRBV7-2,.,.
CASPPGQQPQHF,TGTGCCAGCCCCCCGGGTCAACAGCCCCAGCATTTT,TRBJ1-5,TRBV7-3,few,.
CASSEGGAEEKLFF,TGTGCCAGCAGTGAGGGGGGGGCGGAGGAAAAACTGTTTTTT,TRBJ1-4,TRBV2,many,.
CATSLTASTEAFF,TGTGCCACCAGCCTCACAGCGAGCACTGAAGCTTTCTTT,TRBJ1-1,TRBV15,.,.
CASSVAGPEELFF,TGCGCCAGCAGCGTAGCGGGCCCTGAGGAGCTGTTTTTT,TRBJ2-2,TRBV5-1,.,TRBD2
CASSELASEQYF,TGTGCCAGCAGTGAATTAGCGTCAGAGCAGTACTTC,TRBJ2-7,TRBV25-1,.,.
CASNGLAEEETQYF,TGTGCCAGCAACGGACTAGCGGAGGAAGAGACCCAGTACTTC,TRBJ2-5,TRBV6-1,.,TRBD2
CARTKRERGTEAFF,TGTGCCAGGACTAAGAGGGAGCGGGGCACTGAAGCTTTCTTT,TRBJ1-1,TRBV2,few,.
CASTQGPTSNTEAFF,TGTGCCAGCACGCAGGGCCCGACGTCGAACACTGAAGCTTTCTTT,TRBJ1-1,TRBV2,few,.
CAISERQGTYEQYF,TGTGCCATCAGTGAACGGCAAGGGACCTACGAGCAGTACTTC,TRBJ2-7,TRBV10-3,few,.
CASSLGTGKGETQYF,TGTGCTAGCAGCTTAGGAACAGGGAAGGGAGAGACCCAGTACTTC,TRBJ2-5,TRBV7-7,.,.
CASSQYRVRDFLPYEQYF,TGCGCCAGCAGCCAGTACAGGGTTCGGGACTTCCTTCCCTACGAGCAGTACTTC,TRBJ2-7,TRBV4-1,.,.
CASSYGQESGNTIYF,TGTGCCAGCAGTTACGGACAGGAGTCTGGAAACACCATATATTTT,TRBJ1-3,TRBV6-5,.,TRBD1
CASTAPSGANVLTF,TGTGCCAGCACCGCGCCCTCTGGGGCCAACGTCCTGACTTTC,TRBJ2-6,TRBV7-9,many,.
CASTPGTGSGNYGYTF,TGTGCCAGCACCCCGGGTACGGGTAGCGGGAACTATGGCTACACCTTC,TRBJ1-2,TRBV11-2,few,.
CASSLVSGGANDYEQYF,TGCGCCAGCAGCTTGGTTAGCGGGGGGGCCAACGACTACGAGCAGTACTTC,TRBJ2-7,TRBV5-5,.,TRBD2
CASRTGSGNQPQHF,TGTGCCAGCAGGACAGGGTCCGGCAATCAGCCCCAGCATTTT,TRBJ1-5,TRBV27,.,TRBD1
CASRQGTSYEQYF,TGTGCCAGCAGGCAGGGGACCTCCTACGAGCAGTACTTC,TRBJ2-7,TRBV19,.,.
CASSFYRSTNEKLFF,TGTGCCAGCAGCTTCTACAGGTCAACTAATGAAAAACTGTTTTTT,TRBJ1-4,TRBV7-8,few,.
CASSTAFGTVPYEQYF,TGTGCCAGCAGCACAGCATTCGGGACAGTACCCTACGAGCAGTACTTC,TRBJ2-7,TRBV10-2,.,TRBD1